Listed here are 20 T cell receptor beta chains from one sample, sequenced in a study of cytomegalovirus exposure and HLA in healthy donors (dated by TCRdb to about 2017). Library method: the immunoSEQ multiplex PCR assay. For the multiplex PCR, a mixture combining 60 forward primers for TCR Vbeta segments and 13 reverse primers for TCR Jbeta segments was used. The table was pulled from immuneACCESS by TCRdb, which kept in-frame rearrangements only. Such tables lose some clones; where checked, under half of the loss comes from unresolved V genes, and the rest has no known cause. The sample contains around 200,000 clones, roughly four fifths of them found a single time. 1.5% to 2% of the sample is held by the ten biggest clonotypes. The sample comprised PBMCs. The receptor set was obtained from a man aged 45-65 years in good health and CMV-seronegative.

CDR3 in DNA: TGTGCCAGCAGTTACTCCCAGGGTCTGGCTGAAGCTTTCTTT. Encoded protein: CASSYSQGLAEAFF. The J gene is TRBJ1-1, the V gene TRBV6-5; weak D call: TRBD1 (5 bases). The germline V gene encodes CDR1 MNHEY and CDR2 SVGAGI. The CDR3 is made up of 14 amino acids. V lost 0 bases and J 6 bases, leaving 11 bases between the germline ends.

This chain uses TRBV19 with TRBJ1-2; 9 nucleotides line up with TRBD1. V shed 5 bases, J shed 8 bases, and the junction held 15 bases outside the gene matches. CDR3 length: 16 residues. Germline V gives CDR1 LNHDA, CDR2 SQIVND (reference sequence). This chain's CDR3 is CASSPLSQDRGRGYTF. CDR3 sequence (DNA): TGTGCCAGTAGTCCGCTATCCCAGGACAGGGGAAGGGGCTACACCTTC.

In DNA form, the CDR3 reads TGTGCCAGCAGTTACTACCTAGCGGGAGGTGTCCATGAGCAGTTCTTC. This gives the protein CASSYYLAGGVHEQFF. The rearrangement uses TRBV6-5 and TRBJ2-1; 11 bases line up with TRBD2. The CDR3 is 16 amino acids. Losses at the gene ends were 1 base for V and 8 bases for J; bases not matched to a gene: 7. Per germline, CDR1 MNHEY and CDR2 SVGAGI.

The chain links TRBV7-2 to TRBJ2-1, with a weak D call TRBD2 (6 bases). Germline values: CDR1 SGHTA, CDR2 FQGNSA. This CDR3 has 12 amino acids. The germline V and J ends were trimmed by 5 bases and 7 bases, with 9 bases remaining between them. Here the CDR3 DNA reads TGTGCCAGCAGCGCTGGACTAAATGAGCAGTTCTTC. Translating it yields CASSAGLNEQFF.

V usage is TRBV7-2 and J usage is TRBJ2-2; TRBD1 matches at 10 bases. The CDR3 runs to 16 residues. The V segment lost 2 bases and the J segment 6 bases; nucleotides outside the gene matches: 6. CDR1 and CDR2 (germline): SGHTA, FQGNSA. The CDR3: CASSLSRQGAAGELFF. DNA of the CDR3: TGTGCCAGCAGCTTATCGAGACAGGGGGCCGCCGGGGAGCTGTTTTTT.

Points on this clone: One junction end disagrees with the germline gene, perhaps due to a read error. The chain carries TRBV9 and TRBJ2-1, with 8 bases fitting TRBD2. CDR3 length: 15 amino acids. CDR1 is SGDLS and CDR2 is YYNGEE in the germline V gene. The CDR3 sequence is CASSVAGSGINEQFF. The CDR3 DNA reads TGTGCCAGCAGTGTAGCGGGATCTGGGATCAATGAGCAGTTCTTC.

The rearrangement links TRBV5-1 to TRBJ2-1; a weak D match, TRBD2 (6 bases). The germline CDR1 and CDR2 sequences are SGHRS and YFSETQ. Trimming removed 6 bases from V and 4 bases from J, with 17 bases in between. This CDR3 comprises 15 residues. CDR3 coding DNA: TGCGCCAGCATCCCCCAAAGCGGAGGGTACAATGAGCAGTTCTTC. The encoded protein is CASIPQSGGYNEQFF. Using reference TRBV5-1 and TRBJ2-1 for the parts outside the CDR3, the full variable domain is KAGVTQTPRYLIKTRGQQVTLSCSPISGHRSVSWYQQTPGQGLQFLFEYFSETQRNKGNFPGRFSGRQFSNSRSEMNVSTLELGDSALYLCASIPQSGGYNEQFFGPGTRLTVL.

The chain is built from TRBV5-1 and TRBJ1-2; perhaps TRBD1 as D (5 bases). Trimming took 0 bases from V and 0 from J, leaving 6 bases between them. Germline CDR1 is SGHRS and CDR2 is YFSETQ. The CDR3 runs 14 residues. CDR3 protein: CASSLAGSNYGYTF. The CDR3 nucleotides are TGCGCCAGCAGCTTGGCAGGGTCTAACTATGGCTACACCTTC.

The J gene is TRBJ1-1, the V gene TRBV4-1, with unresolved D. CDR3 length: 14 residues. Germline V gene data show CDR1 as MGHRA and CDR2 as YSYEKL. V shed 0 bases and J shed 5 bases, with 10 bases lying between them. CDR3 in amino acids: CASSQERRETEAFF. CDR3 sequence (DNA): TGCGCCAGCAGCCAAGAAAGGAGGGAAACTGAAGCTTTCTTT.

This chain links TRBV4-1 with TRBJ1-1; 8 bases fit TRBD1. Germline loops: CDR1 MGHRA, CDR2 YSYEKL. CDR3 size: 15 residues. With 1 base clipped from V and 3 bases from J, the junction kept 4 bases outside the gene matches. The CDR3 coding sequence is TGCGCCAGCAGCCAAGGACAGGGGATGTACACTGAAGCTTTCTTT. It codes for CASSQGQGMYTEAFF.

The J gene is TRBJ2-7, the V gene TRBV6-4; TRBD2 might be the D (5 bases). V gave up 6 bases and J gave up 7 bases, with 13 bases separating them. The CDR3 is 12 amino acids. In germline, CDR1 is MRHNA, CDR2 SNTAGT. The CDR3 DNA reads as TGTGCCAGCAGCTCTACGGAGGCGGAGCAGTACTTC. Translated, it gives CASSSTEAEQYF.

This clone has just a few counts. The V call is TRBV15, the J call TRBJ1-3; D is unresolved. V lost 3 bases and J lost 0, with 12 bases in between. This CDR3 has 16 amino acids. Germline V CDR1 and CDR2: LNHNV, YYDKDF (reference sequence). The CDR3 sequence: CATSRNYGYSGNTIYF. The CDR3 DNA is TGTGCCACCAGCAGGAATTACGGTTACTCTGGAAACACCATATATTTT.

The CDR3 protein is CASSRQRGAPNTIYF. For the CDR3, the DNA is TGTGCCAGCAGCCGACAGCGGGGGGCGCCAAACACCATATATTTT. The chain joins TRBV11-1 to TRBJ1-3; TRBD1 is a possible D gene (6 bases). Trimming removed 5 bases at V and 6 bases at J, with 17 bases between. The germline CDR1 and CDR2 sequences are SGHAT and FQDESV (reference sequence). The length of the CDR3 is 15 residues.

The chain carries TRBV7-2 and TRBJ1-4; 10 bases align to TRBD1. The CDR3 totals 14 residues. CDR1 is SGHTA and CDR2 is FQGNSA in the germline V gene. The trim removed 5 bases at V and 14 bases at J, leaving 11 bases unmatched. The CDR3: CASSASPTGGILFF. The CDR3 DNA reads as TGTGCCAGCAGCGCCTCCCCGACAGGGGGCATTCTGTTTTTT. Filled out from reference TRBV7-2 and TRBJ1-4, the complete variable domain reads GAGVSQSPSNKVTEKGKDVELRCDPISGHTALYWYRQSLGQGLEFLIYFQGNSAPDKSGLPSDRFSAERTGGSVSTLTIQRTQQEDSAVYLCASSASPTGGILFFGSGTQLSVL.

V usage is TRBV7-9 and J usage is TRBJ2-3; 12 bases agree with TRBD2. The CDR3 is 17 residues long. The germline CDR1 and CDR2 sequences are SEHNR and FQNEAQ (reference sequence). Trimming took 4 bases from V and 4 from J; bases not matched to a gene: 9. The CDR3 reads CASSSGPLAGGPDTQYF. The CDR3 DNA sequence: TGTGCCAGCAGCTCGGGGCCACTAGCGGGGGGTCCAGATACGCAGTATTTT.

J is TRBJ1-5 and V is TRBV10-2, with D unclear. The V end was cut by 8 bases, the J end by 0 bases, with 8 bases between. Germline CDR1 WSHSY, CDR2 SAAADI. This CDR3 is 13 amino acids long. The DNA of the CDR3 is TGCGCCAGCCAGGCTTATAGCAATCAGCCCCAGCATTTT. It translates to CASQAYSNQPQHF.

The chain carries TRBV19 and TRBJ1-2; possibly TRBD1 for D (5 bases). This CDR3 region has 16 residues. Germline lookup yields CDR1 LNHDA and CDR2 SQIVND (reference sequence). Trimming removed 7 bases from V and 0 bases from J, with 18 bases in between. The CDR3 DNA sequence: TGTGCCAGTACCGATGGAGGGGCAGTATCTAACTATGGCTACACCTTC. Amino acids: CASTDGGAVSNYGYTF.

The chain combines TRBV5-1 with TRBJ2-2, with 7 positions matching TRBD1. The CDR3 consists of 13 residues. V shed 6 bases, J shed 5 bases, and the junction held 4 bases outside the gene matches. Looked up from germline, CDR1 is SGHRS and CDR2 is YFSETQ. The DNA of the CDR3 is TGCGCCAGCACGACAGGGCGTACCGGGGAGCTGTTTTTT. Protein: CASTTGRTGELFF.

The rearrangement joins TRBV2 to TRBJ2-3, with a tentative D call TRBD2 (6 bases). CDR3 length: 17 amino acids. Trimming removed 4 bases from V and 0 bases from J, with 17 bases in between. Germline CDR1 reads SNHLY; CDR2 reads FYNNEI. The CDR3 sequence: CASSAGLQPLSTDTQYF. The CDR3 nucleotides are TGTGCCAGCAGTGCGGGACTCCAACCCTTAAGCACAGATACGCAGTATTTT.

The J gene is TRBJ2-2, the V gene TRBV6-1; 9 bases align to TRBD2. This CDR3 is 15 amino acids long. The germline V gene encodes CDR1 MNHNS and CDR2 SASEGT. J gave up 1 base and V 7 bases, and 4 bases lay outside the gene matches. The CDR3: CASTLSGGNTGELFF. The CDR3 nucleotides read TGTGCCAGCACCCTTAGCGGGGGGAACACCGGGGAGCTGTTTTTT.